The clone carrying this T cell receptor beta chain was detected a few times. The antigen is unknown. TCRdb re-called the RT-PCR reads through MiXCR, storing one row per CDR3 protein. Among roughly 790,000 distinct CDR3 sequences listed, 21% were seen once. The V segment lost 4 bases and the J segment 5 bases; nucleotides outside the gene matches: 9. Germline V gene data show CDR1 as SGHRS and CDR2 as YFSETQ. The CDR3 has 15 amino acids. This sample is drawn from a study of response to subunit inactivated influenza vaccine. Findings of the study overall: T cells newly recruited by each seasonal influenza vaccination are few, the authors suggested.

This receptor was obtained from a man aged 50 to 59 who received an inactivated influenza vaccine. The source material was PBMCs from blood, sampled 5 days after vaccination. V usage is TRBV5-1 and J usage is TRBJ2-5; 9 nucleotides line up with TRBD2. The CDR3 loop is CASSDLAGVGETQYF. As DNA, the CDR3 is TGCGCCAGCAGCGACTTAGCGGGAGTCGGGGAGACCCAGTACTTC.